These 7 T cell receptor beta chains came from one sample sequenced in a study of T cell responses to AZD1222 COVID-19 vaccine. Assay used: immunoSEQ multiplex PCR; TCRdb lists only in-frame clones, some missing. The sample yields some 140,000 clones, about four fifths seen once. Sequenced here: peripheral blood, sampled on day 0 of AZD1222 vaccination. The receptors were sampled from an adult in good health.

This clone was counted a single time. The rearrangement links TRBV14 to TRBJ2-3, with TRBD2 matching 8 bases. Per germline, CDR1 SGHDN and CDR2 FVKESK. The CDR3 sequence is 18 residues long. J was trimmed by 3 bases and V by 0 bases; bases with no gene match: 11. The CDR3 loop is CASSQDGPWLAGTDTQYF. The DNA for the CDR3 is TGTGCCAGCAGCCAAGACGGTCCTTGGCTAGCGGGTACAGATACGCAGTATTTT.

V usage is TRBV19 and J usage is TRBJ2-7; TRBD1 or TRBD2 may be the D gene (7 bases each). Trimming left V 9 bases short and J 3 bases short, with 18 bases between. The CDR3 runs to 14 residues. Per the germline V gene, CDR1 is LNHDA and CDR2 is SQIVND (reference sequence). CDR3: CASGGGTAHYEQYF. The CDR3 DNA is TGTGCCAGCGGGGGAGGGACAGCTCACTACGAGCAGTACTTC.

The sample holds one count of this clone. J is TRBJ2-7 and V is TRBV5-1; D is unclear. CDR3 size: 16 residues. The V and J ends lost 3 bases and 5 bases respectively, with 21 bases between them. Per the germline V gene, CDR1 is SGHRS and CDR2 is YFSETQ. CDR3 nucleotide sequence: TGCGCCAGCAGCTCCCTAAGCCCGGGTCGATGGGACGAGCAGTACTTC. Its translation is CASSSLSPGRWDEQYF.

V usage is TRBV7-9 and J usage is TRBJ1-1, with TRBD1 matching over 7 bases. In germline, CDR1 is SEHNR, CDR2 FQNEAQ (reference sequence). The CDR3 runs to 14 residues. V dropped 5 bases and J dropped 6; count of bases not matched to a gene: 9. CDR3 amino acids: CASSPGQPYAEAFF. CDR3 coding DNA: TGTGCCAGCAGCCCGGGACAGCCCTACGCTGAAGCTTTCTTT. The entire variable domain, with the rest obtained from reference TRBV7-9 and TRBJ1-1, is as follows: DTGVSQNPRHKITKRGQNVTFRCDPISEHNRLYWYRQTLGQGPEFLTYFQNEAQLEKSRLLSDRFSAERPKGSFSTLEIQRTEQGDSAMYLCASSPGQPYAEAFFGQGTRLTVV.

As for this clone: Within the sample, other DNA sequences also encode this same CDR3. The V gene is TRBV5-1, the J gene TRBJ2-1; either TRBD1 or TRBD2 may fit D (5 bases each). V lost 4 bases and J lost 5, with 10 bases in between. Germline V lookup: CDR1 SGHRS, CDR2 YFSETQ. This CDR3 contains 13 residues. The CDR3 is CASSLGTNNEQFF. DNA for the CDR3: TGCGCCAGCAGCCTAGGGACGAACAATGAGCAGTTCTTC.

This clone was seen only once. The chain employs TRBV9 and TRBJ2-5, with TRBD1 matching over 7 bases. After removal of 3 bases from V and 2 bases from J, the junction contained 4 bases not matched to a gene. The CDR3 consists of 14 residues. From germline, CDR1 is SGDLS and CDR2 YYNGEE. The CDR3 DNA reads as TGTGCCAGCAGCGGGGGACAGAGACAAGAGACCCAGTACTTC. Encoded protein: CASSGGQRQETQYF.

CDR3 DNA sequence: TGCGCCAGCAGCCCCAATTCCTATAATGAAAAACTGTTTTTT. Its translation: CASSPNSYNEKLFF. V is TRBV5-1 and J is TRBJ1-4; no clear D gene. This CDR3 has 14 residues. Germline CDR1 reads SGHRS; CDR2 reads YFSETQ. Trimming cost V 4 bases and J 4 bases, with 11 bases left between them.